This T cell receptor beta chain was sequenced in a study of cytomegalovirus exposure and HLA in healthy donors. Study findings and constraints: A later analysis showed HLA-associated TCR beta chains outstripping equally common others in clonal expansion. Common viral pathogens seemed, in a later analysis, to connect with several of the most significant clusters.

Researchers ran the PCR with 60 Vbeta and 13 Jbeta primers. Generated by immunoSEQ multiplex PCR, the TCRdb table keeps only in-frame clones and is missing some. Here the sample spans approximately 150,000 clones, 77% being singletons. About this clone itself: The antigen remains unidentified.

Donors consisted of healthy bone marrow donors. Trimming pared 5 bases from V and 6 bases from J, leaving 17 bases between. Germline CDR1 is MGHRA and CDR2 is YSYEKL. CDR3 length equals 15 residues. The sequence was obtained from a male donor in good health and CMV-seropositive. The chain employs TRBV4-1 and TRBJ1-3; tentatively, D is TRBD1 (5 bases). The sequenced sample was PBMCs. CDR3 protein: CASSDLGVKENTIYF. The CDR3 nucleotides read TGCGCCAGCAGCGACCTAGGGGTTAAGGAAAACACCATATATTTT.